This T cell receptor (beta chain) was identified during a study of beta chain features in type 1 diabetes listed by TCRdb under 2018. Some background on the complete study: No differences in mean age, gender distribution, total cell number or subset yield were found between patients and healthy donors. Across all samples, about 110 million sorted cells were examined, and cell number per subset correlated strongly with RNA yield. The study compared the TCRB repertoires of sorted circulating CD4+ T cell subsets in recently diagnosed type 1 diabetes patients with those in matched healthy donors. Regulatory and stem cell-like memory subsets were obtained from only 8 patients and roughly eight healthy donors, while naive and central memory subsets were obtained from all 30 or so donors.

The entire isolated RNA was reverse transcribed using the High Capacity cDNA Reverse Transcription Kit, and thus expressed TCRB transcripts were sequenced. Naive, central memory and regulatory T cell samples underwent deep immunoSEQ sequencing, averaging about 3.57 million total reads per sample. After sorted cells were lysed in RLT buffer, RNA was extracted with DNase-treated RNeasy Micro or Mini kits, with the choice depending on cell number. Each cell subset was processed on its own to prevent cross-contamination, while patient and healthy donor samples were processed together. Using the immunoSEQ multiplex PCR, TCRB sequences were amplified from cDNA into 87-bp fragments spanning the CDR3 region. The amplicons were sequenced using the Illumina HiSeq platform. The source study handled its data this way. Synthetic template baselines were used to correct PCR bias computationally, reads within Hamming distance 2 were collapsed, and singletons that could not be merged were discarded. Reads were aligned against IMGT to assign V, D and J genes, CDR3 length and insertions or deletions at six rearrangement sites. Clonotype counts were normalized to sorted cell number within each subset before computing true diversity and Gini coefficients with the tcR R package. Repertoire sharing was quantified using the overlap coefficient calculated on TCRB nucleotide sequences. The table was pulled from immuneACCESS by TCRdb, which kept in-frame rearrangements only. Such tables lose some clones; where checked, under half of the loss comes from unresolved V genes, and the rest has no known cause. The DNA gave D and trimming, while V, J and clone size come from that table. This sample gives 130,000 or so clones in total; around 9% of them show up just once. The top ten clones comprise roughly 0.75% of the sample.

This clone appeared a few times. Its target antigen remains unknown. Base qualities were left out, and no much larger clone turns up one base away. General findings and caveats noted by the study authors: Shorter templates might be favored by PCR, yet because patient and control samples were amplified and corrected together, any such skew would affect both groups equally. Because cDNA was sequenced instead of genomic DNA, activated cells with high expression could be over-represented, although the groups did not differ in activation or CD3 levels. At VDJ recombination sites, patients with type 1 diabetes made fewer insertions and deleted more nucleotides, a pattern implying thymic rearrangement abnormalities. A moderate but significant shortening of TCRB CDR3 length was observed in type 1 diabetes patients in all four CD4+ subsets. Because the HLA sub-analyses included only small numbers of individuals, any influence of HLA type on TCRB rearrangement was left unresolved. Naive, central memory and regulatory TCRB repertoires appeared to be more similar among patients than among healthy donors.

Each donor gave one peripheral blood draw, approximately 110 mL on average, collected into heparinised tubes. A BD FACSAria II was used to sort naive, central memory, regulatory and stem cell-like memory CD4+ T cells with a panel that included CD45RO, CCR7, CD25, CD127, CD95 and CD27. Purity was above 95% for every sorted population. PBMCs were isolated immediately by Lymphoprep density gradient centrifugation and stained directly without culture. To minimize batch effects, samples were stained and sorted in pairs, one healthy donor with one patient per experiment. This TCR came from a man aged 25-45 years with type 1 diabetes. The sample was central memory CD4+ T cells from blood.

In nucleotide form, the sequence is TGCGCCAGCAGCTTGGGGGGCAACTACTACGAGCAGTACTTC. Its translation reads: CASSLGGNYYEQYF. This receptor chain uses TRBV5-1 and TRBJ2-7; perhaps TRBD1 is the D gene, with 5 bases matching. The CDR3 measures 14 amino acids from cysteine to phenylalanine. Solely the CDR3 DNA is kept, with 42 bases framed from the first base. V is shortened by 0 bases, J by 3 bases, and the region joining them spans 10 bases. The germline V gene supplies CDR1 SGHRS and CDR2 YFSETQ.